This is a list of T cell receptor beta chains from one sample in a study of Ad26.COV2.S vaccination and SARS-CoV-2 variants. TCRdb's copy holds only in-frame clones and misses some; the assay was immunoSEQ multiplex PCR. The sample yields approximately 400,000 clones, 92% seen once. This specimen consisted of peripheral blood, obtained after recovery from COVID-19. The receptors stem from a human donor who had recovered from COVID-19. Each CDR3 is given with its conserved first and last residue. Each record gives: V gene, D gene, clone size, CDR3 protein. D genes are given only for firm matches. Part of the rows lack a size; the others show once, few, many or a class for expanded clones.

TRBV7-9 | - | - | CASSWGDEGLYYGYTF
TRBV4-2 | TRBD2 | - | CASSQTGLADSYNEQFF
TRBV27 | TRBD1 | - | CASSLDRGETQYF
TRBV5-8 | - | - | CASSFDPREEYNSPLHF
TRBV29-1 | - | - | CSVKDSSSGANVLTF
TRBV12-3/TRBV12-4 | - | - | CASRTREGNTIYF
TRBV5-4 | - | - | CASSPGGGPSEKLFF
TRBV27 | - | - | CASSLPERTRIKGTEAFF
TRBV4-3 | TRBD1 | - | CASSQGQGARETQYF
TRBV5-6 | - | - | CASSWLGGTPSTDTQYF
TRBV5-6 | TRBD1 | few | CASSLAPGQGRGYTF
TRBV9 | - | - | CASNGGWQETQYF
TRBV6-2/TRBV6-3 | TRBD1 | - | CASSRQGAVPPQHF
TRBV7-2 | - | - | CASSLAGGPGYTF
TRBV29-1 | TRBD2 | - | CSARTSGHEQFF
TRBV3-1/TRBV3-2 | - | - | CASSQVGGFTEAFF
TRBV15 | - | once | CATSRDHKRGTDTQYF
TRBV19 | - | - | CASSIGLLYEQYF
TRBV5-4 | - | - | CASSYRGNRFSGNQPQHF
TRBV7-6 | - | - | CASSLWFSGANVLTF
TRBV2 | - | once | CASSEQQILLANYGYTF
TRBV5-6 | TRBD1 | - | CASSLLGARGQDEQFF
TRBV7-6 | - | - | CASSLGRGVSTDTQYF
TRBV7-9 | TRBD1 | - | CASSLQDRSYEQYF
TRBV5-1 | - | - | CASRKLERGIQETQYF
TRBV6-5 | - | - | CASSYFPGAQETQYF
TRBV6-5 | - | - | CASMGTGSNEKLFF
TRBV7-9 | - | - | CASSLGDRGAYNEQFF
TRBV6-2/TRBV6-3 | - | - | CASSYSSPLFNWEQFF
TRBV4-1 | TRBD1 | - | CASSTWDSAVISDNEQFF
TRBV29-1 | TRBD1 | - | CSVEGGGGDSTEAFF
TRBV7-8 | TRBD2 | - | CASSSGTSGFYEQYF
TRBV7-8 | TRBD1 | - | CATQGGAYNSPLHF
TRBV11-2 | - | - | CASRPRPGAASAVQETQYF
TRBV5-6 | - | - | CASSLMIGLTNYGYTF
TRBV4-1 | - | - | CASSQAGTTEAFF
TRBV5-6 | - | - | CASSYPGYSGNTIYF
TRBV5-1 | - | - | CASSLGGDQETQYF
TRBV5-6 | TRBD2 | - | CASSPPSGGAGKELFF
TRBV20-1 | - | - | CSASVGGLNTEAFF
TRBV5-4 | - | - | CASSLRSGFNEKLFF
TRBV27 | TRBD1 | - | CASSSGTGYYEQYF
TRBV7-9 | - | - | CASLPGEPGELFF
TRBV9 | TRBD2 | - | CASRTSGSTDTQYF
TRBV27 | - | - | CASSLRAANEKLFF
TRBV5-8 | - | - | CASTRRGTGELFF
TRBV27 | TRBD2 | - | CASSLFGAGETDTQYF
TRBV29-1 | - | - | CSVDVRTDNYGYTF
TRBV6-5 | - | - | CASSYSSKGYEAFF
TRBV5-4 | TRBD1 | - | CASSLQGARYGYTF
TRBV19 | - | - | CASSEGGWGIDTQYF
TRBV7-8 | - | - | CASKEGRTEAFF
TRBV7-2 | - | - | CASSTDRRNTEAFF
TRBV27 | - | - | CASSLTGRKETQYF
TRBV6-1 | TRBD2 | - | CASSERGSGDTQYF
TRBV7-8 | TRBD1 | - | CASSLGPPGQGLNEQFF
TRBV7-9 | - | - | CASSFGGTTEAFF
TRBV7-6 | - | - | CASSLRQVRTDTQYF